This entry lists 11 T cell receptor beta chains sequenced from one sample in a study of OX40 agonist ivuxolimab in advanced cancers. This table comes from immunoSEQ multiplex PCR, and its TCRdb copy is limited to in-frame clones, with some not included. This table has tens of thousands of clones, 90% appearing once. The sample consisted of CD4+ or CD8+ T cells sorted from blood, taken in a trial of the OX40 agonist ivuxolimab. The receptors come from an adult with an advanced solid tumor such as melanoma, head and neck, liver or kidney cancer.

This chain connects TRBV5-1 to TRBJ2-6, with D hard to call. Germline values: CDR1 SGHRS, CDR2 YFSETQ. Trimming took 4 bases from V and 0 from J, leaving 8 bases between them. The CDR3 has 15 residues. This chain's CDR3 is CASSAGVSGANVLTF. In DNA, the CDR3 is TGCGCCAGCAGCGCCGGAGTCTCTGGGGCCAACGTCCTGACTTTC.

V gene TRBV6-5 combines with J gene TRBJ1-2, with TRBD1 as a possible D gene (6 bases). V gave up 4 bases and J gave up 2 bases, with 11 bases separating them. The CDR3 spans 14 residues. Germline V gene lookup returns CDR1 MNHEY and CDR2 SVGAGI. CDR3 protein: CASSFNRDNYGYTF. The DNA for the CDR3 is TGTGCCAGCAGTTTCAACAGGGACAACTATGGCTACACCTTC.

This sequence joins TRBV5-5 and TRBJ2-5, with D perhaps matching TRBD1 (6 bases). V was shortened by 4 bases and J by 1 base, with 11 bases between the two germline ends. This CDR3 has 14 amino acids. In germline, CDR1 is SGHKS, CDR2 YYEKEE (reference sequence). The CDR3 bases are TGTGCCAGCAGCCCCGACAGGAGCCAAGAGACCCAGTACTTC. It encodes CASSPDRSQETQYF.

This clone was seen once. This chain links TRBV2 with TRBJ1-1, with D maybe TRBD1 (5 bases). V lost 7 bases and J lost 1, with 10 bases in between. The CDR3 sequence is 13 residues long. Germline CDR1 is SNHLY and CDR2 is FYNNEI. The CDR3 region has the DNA TGTGCCAGCACCCGGGACTCGAACACTGAAGCTTTCTTT. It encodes CASTRDSNTEAFF.

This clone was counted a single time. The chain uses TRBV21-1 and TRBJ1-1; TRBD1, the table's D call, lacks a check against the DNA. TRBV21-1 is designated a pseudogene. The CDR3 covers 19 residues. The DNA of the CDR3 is TGTGCCAGCCCAAAAGAGTTAAGGGTGACAGGGGGGACAAACACTGAAGCTTTCTTT. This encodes CASPKELRVTGGTNTEAFF.

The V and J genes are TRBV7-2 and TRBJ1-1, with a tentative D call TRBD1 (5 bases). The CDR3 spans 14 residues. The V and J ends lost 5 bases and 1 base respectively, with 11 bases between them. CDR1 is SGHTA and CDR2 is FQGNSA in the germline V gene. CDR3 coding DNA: TGTGCCAGCAGCCCGTTCGGGGGGAACACTGAAGCTTTCTTT. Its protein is CASSPFGGNTEAFF.

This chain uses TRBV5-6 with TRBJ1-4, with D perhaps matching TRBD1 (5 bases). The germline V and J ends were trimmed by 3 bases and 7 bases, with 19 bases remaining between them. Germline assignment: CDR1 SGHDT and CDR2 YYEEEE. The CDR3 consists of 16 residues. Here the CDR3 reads CASSWAQGAVGEKLFF. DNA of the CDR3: TGTGCCAGCAGCTGGGCCCAGGGCGCGGTGGGTGAAAAACTGTTTTTT.

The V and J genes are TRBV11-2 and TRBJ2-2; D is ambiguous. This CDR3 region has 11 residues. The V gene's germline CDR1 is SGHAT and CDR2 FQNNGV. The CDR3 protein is CATGETGELFF. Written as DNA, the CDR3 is TGTGCTACCGGAGAGACCGGGGAGCTGTTTTTT.

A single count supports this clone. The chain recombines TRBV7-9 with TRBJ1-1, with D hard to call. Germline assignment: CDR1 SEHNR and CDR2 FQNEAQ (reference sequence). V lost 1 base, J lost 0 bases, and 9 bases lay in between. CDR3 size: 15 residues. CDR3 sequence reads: CASSLVAGMNTEAFF. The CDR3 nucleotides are TGTGCCAGCAGCTTAGTCGCAGGCATGAACACTGAAGCTTTCTTT.

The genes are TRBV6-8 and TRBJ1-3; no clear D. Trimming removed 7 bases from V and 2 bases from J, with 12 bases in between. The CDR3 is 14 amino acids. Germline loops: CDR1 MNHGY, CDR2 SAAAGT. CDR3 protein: CASTSAGAGNTIYF. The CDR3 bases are TGTGCCAGCACATCGGCAGGCGCTGGAAACACCATATATTTT.

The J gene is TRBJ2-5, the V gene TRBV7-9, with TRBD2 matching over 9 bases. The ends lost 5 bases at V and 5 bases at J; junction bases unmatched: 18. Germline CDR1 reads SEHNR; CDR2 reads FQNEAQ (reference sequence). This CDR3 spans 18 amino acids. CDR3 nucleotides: TGTGCCAGCAGCCCGCGGCTTAGCGGGGGCCGTAGGGGGGAGACCCAGTACTTC. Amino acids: CASSPRLSGGRRGETQYF. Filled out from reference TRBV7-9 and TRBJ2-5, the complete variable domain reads DTGVSQNPRHKITKRGQNVTFRCDPISEHNRLYWYRQTLGQGPEFLTYFQNEAQLEKSRLLSDRFSAERPKGSFSTLEIQRTEQGDSAMYLCASSPRLSGGRRGETQYFGPGTRLLVL.